This is a list of T cell receptor beta chains from one sample in a study of Graves' ophthalmopathy and Graves' hyperthyroidism. TCRdb recomputed calls from the multiplex PCR reads with MiXCR, one row per CDR3 protein. Of around 590,000 distinct CDR3 sequences in the sample, under 40% are singletons; the top ten hold roughly 4%. Sequences were obtained from peripheral blood or thyroid tissue (not recorded which). Receptors were obtained from an adult man with Graves' hyperthyroidism. Each CDR3 is given with its conserved first and last residue. Fields, in order: D gene, V gene, clone size, J gene, CDR3 protein, CDR3 DNA. D genes are given only for firm matches. The size of a clone is reported for some rows only, either as once, few or many, or as a class for expanded clones.

d_gene: -; v_gene: TRBV6-1; abundance: many; j_gene: TRBJ1-5; CDR3aa: CASSVDRVYTQPQHF; CDR3nt: TGTGCCAGCAGTGTGGATAGGGTCTATACTCAGCCCCAGCATTTT
d_gene: TRBD2; v_gene: TRBV9; abundance: many; j_gene: TRBJ2-7; CDR3aa: CASSVSAGGSYEQYF; CDR3nt: TGTGCCAGCAGCGTATCGGCGGGGGGCTCCTACGAGCAGTACTTC
d_gene: -; v_gene: TRBV2; abundance: -; j_gene: TRBJ2-7; CDR3aa: CVSSAAGSYEQYF; CDR3nt: TGTGTCAGCAGCGCGGCGGGCTCCTACGAGCAGTACTTC
d_gene: TRBD2; v_gene: TRBV24-1; abundance: -; j_gene: TRBJ2-5; CDR3aa: CATWTSGVQETQYF; CDR3nt: TGTGCCACCTGGACTAGCGGAGTACAAGAGACCCAGTACTTC
d_gene: -; v_gene: TRBV7-8; abundance: many; j_gene: TRBJ1-1; CDR3aa: CASSLSGATDTEAFF; CDR3nt: TGTGCCAGCAGCTTATCAGGGGCTACCGACACTGAAGCTTTCTTT
d_gene: -; v_gene: TRBV4-1; abundance: many; j_gene: TRBJ1-1; CDR3aa: CASSQGPIKRSEAFF; CDR3nt: TGCGCCAGCAGCCAAGGTCCCATAAAACGGTCTGAAGCTTTCTTT
d_gene: -; v_gene: TRBV20-1; abundance: many; j_gene: TRBJ2-7; CDR3aa: CSARDRGPHSRKQYF; CDR3nt: TGCAGTGCTAGAGACCGGGGACCGCATAGCCGGAAGCAGTACTTC
d_gene: TRBD2; v_gene: TRBV29-1; abundance: -; j_gene: TRBJ2-7; CDR3aa: CSVEGTSGSYEQYF; CDR3nt: TGCAGCGTTGAGGGGACTAGCGGGTCCTACGAGCAGTACTTC
d_gene: -; v_gene: TRBV20-1; abundance: many; j_gene: TRBJ1-5; CDR3aa: CSARDYSNQPQHF; CDR3nt: TGCAGTGCTAGAGACTATAGCAATCAGCCCCAGCATTTT
d_gene: -; v_gene: TRBV20-1; abundance: -; j_gene: TRBJ2-5; CDR3aa: CSAGDSNQPQYF; CDR3nt: TGCAGTGCTGGGGATAGCAATCAGCCCCAGTACTTC
d_gene: -; v_gene: TRBV10-3; abundance: -; j_gene: TRBJ1-2; CDR3aa: CASTLSGVYGYTF; CDR3nt: TGTGCCAGCACCCTGTCTGGGGTCTATGGCTACACCTTC
d_gene: -; v_gene: TRBV6-5; abundance: -; j_gene: TRBJ2-3; CDR3aa: CASSPHWADTQYF; CDR3nt: TGTGCCAGCAGCCCCCATTGGGCAGATACGCAGTATTTT